This T cell receptor beta chain was recorded in a study of OX40 agonist ivuxolimab in advanced cancers. Broader study findings: In general, CD8+ T cells held more expanded clones than CD4+ did, on average.

V was pared by 3 bases and J by 4 bases, with 3 bases of the junction left unmatched. The V gene's germline CDR1 is GTSNPN and CDR2 SVGIG (reference sequence). The CDR3 totals 13 residues. This clone turned up a few times. Its cognate antigen is unknown. Peripheral blood came from all dose cohorts at three timepoints. This table comes from immunoSEQ multiplex PCR, and its TCRdb copy is limited to in-frame clones, with some not included. The table has about 43,000 clones, around 86% seen once. The starting material was CD4+ or CD8+ T cells sorted from blood, obtained in a trial of the OX40 agonist ivuxolimab. This sequence originates from an adult with an advanced solid tumor such as melanoma, head and neck, liver or kidney cancer. The V call is TRBV30, the J call TRBJ1-1, with 9 bases lining up with TRBD1. The CDR3: CAWSRDRVTEAFF. The CDR3 DNA is TGTGCCTGGAGCCGGGACAGGGTCACTGAAGCTTTCTTT.